This passage covers 18 T cell receptor beta chains from one sample sequenced in a study of spatial heterogeneity in lung cancer. Time point in this sample: blood at routine non-recurrence follow-up after resection. TCRdb independently ran MiXCR on the 5' RACE reads; one entry per CDR3 protein. The sample records 25,000 to 35,000 distinct CDR3 sequences, 5% to 6% being singletons. Sequencing used PBMCs, obtained at follow-up. The receptors here all came from a female donor with early-stage non-small cell lung cancer.

This clonotype has a count of ten or more. The rearrangement joins TRBV5-1 to TRBJ2-1, with D possibly being TRBD1 (6 bases). Trimming took off 4 bases at V and 0 bases at J, with 11 bases between the two ends. The germline gives CDR1 SGHRS, CDR2 YFSETQ. There are 15 residues in the CDR3. The CDR3 DNA is TGCGCCAGCAGCCAAGGGGGTGGCTCCTACAATGAGCAGTTCTTC. Translated: CASSQGGGSYNEQFF.

This clonotype was observed many times. The V and J genes are TRBV6-2 or TRBV6-3 and TRBJ1-1, with D unclear. Trimming took off 5 bases at V and 4 bases at J, with 8 bases between the two ends. In germline, CDR1 is MNHEY, CDR2 SVGEGT. CDR3 length: 12 residues. CDR3 loop: CASSDAVTEAFF. CDR3 sequence (DNA): TGTGCCAGCAGTGATGCTGTCACTGAAGCTTTCTTT.

This clonotype showed up many times. The chain carries TRBV29-1 and TRBJ2-1; D possibly corresponds to TRBD1 (6 bases). Germline V gene lookup returns CDR1 SQVTM and CDR2 ANQGSEA. The V and J ends lost 7 bases and 5 bases respectively, with 12 bases between them. The CDR3 loop spans 12 amino acids. The CDR3 region has the DNA TGCAGCGCAGGACAGCCGAACAATGAGCAGTTCTTC. Its translation is CSAGQPNNEQFF.

This clonotype was counted ten times or more. The chain uses TRBV7-3 and TRBJ1-1; D is ambiguous. The CDR3 contains 13 residues. The V end was cut by 6 bases, the J end by 4 bases, with 12 bases between. Germline CDR1 and CDR2: SGHTA and FQGTGA. CDR3: CASSRDPSTEAFF. CDR3 in DNA: TGTGCCAGCAGTCGTGACCCGAGCACTGAAGCTTTCTTT.

This clonotype was picked up many times. The chain carries TRBV7-2 and TRBJ2-5; 8 positions match TRBD2. After removal of 5 bases from V and 1 base from J, the junction contained 6 bases not matched to a gene. The CDR3 totals 15 residues. CDR1 and CDR2 (germline): SGHTA, FQGNSA. CDR3 nucleotides: TGTGCCAGCAGCGAGACTAGCGCAACCCAAGAGACCCAGTACTTC. Protein product: CASSETSATQETQYF.

This clonotype was recorded many times. The J gene is TRBJ1-5, the V gene TRBV19; no definite D call. The germline gives CDR1 LNHDA, CDR2 SQIVND (reference sequence). The length of the CDR3 is 14 residues. V gave up 2 bases and J gave up 6 bases, with 11 bases separating them. The CDR3, as DNA: TGTGCCAGTAGTATACCCGGGAGAGCTCAGCCCCAGCATTTT. Its protein is CASSIPGRAQPQHF.

This clonotype has a count of ten or more. V is TRBV7-2 and J is TRBJ2-1, with TRBD2 matching 10 bases. This CDR3 has 15 amino acids. The germline CDR1 and CDR2 sequences are SGHTA and FQGNSA. The ends lost 4 bases at V and 5 bases at J; junction bases unmatched: 5. DNA for the CDR3: TGTGCCAGCAGCTCCGGGACTAGCGCCCACAATGAGCAGTTCTTC. Its translation is CASSSGTSAHNEQFF.

This clonotype was recorded at least ten times. This chain connects TRBV7-2 to TRBJ2-1; 9 bases fit TRBD1. CDR3 size: 15 residues. CDR1 SGHTA and CDR2 FQGNSA come from the germline V gene. V was pared by 5 bases and J by 2 bases, with 4 bases of the junction left unmatched. CDR3 sequence (DNA): TGTGCCAGCAGCCAGGACAGGGGTACCTACAATGAGCAGTTCTTC. Its translation: CASSQDRGTYNEQFF.

This clonotype occurred a few times. This chain connects TRBV20-1 to TRBJ2-3; perhaps TRBD2 as D (5 bases). The V end was cut by 4 bases, the J end by 2 bases, with 13 bases between. The CDR3 sequence is 14 residues long. Germline V gene lookup returns CDR1 DFQATT and CDR2 SNEGSKA (reference sequence). CDR3 in DNA: TGCAGTGCTACGGACTCGCCGCCCACAGATACGCAGTATTTT. It specifies CSATDSPPTDTQYF.

This clonotype was seen at least ten times. The chain combines TRBV7-9 with TRBJ2-7; 11 bases align to TRBD1. CDR1 SEHNR and CDR2 FQNEAQ come from the germline V gene (reference sequence). This CDR3 contains 16 residues. After removal of 5 bases from V and 3 bases from J, the junction contained 9 bases not matched to a gene. The CDR3 DNA sequence: TGTGCCAGCAGCCATTCTCCCGGGACAGGGGGCTACGAGCAGTACTTC. Its protein product is CASSHSPGTGGYEQYF.

This clonotype was found many times. The CDR3 is CASSELTNEQFF. As DNA, the CDR3 is TGTGCCAGCAGTGAGTTAACTAATGAGCAGTTCTTC. The chain employs TRBV6-1 and TRBJ2-1; the D is unclear. Germline values: CDR1 MNHNS, CDR2 SASEGT. The CDR3 has 12 amino acids. Trimming pared 3 bases from V and 7 bases from J, leaving 7 bases between.

Ten or more counts support this clonotype. The gene calls are TRBV6-2 or TRBV6-3 and TRBJ2-1, with TRBD2 matching over 10 bases. Germline CDR1 reads MNHEY; CDR2 reads SVGEGT. The V gene end was trimmed by 6 bases and the J gene end by 4 bases; junction bases not matched to a gene: 3. This CDR3 contains 14 residues. The CDR3 bases are TGTGCCAGCAGGATTAGCGGGGGGTACAATGAGCAGTTCTTC. Residues: CASRISGGYNEQFF.

This clonotype was counted many times. The CDR3 region has the DNA TGTGCCAGCAGTCCCGACAGAATTCCCAGCAATGAGCAGTTCTTC. This gives the protein CASSPDRIPSNEQFF. J is TRBJ2-1 and V is TRBV27, with D possibly being TRBD1 (5 bases). V was cut by 5 bases and J by 6 bases, with 17 bases left in between. The length of the CDR3 is 15 residues. Germline assignment: CDR1 MNHEY and CDR2 SMNVEV (reference sequence).

This clonotype was found many times. The gene calls are TRBV20-1 and TRBJ2-5, with a possible D match to TRBD2 (6 bases). The germline CDR1 and CDR2 sequences are DFQATT and SNEGSKA (reference sequence). V was trimmed by 0 bases and J by 5 bases, leaving 13 bases between them. There are 14 residues in the CDR3. Here the CDR3 reads CSARDGGPRETQYF. CDR3 bases: TGCAGTGCTAGAGATGGAGGGCCCCGGGAGACCCAGTACTTC.

This clonotype was seen a few times. The genes are TRBV27 and TRBJ2-2, with D uncertain. V was clipped by 6 bases and J by 4 bases, with 6 bases between them. This CDR3 is built from 12 residues. Per the germline V gene, CDR1 is MNHEY and CDR2 is SMNVEV (reference sequence). CDR3 bases: TGTGCCAGCAGCCAGATCACCGGGGAGCTGTTTTTT. Translated: CASSQITGELFF.

This clonotype has at least ten counts. The V call is TRBV6-2 or TRBV6-3, the J call TRBJ1-1; D is ambiguous. This CDR3 comprises 11 residues. V lost 6 bases and J 5 bases, leaving 7 bases between the germline ends. Germline CDR1 MNHEY, CDR2 SVGEGT. CDR3 nucleotide sequence: TGTGCCAGCAGGATTGGGACTGAAGCTTTCTTT. Protein: CASRIGTEAFF.

This clonotype was counted ten times or more. The chain recombines TRBV3-1 with TRBJ2-7; unclear D gene. This CDR3 is built from 12 residues. Trimming removed 1 base at V and 1 base at J, with 2 bases between. The germline V gene has CDR1 LGHDT and CDR2 YNNKEL (reference sequence). Here the CDR3 reads CASSQVSYEQYF. CDR3 sequence (DNA): TGTGCCAGCAGCCAAGTATCCTACGAGCAGTACTTC.

Ten or more counts support this clonotype. This sequence joins TRBV20-1 and TRBJ2-4; 7 bases agree with TRBD1. With 4 bases clipped from V and 0 bases from J, the junction kept 9 bases outside the gene matches. The CDR3 consists of 16 residues. Germline V gene data show CDR1 as DFQATT and CDR2 as SNEGSKA (reference sequence). This CDR3 reads CSANPATGVAKNIQYF. The CDR3 DNA follows: TGCAGTGCTAACCCCGCCACAGGGGTAGCCAAAAACATTCAGTACTTC.